This TCR beta chain was sequenced for a study of monozygotic twins with inflammatory bowel disease. A 6-nucleotide sample barcode was carried by the UMIs, which template switching added. After re-calling the 5' RACE reads, TCRdb lists one entry per CDR3 protein, DNA absent. Its table records roughly 150,000 distinct CDR3 sequences. A remark on this clonotype: Its specificity is not known.

Study-wide results and caveats: Distinguishing T cell subtypes was not possible. Relative clonotype sharing with others was diminished in IBD patients versus healthy twins, particularly with disease activity. The authors note that differing immunosuppressive treatments may have added variability to patient repertoires.

This CDR3 has 19 amino acids. In germline, CDR1 is SGHRS, CDR2 YFSETQ. Specimen: blood. This receptor was identified in a human donor with ulcerative colitis or Crohn's disease, or a healthy co-twin of an affected twin (not recorded which). The rearrangement links TRBV5-1 to TRBJ2-3; TCRdb indicates TRBD2, and absent DNA this call remains unverified. CDR3 sequence reads: CASSPASIGLATSTDTQYF.